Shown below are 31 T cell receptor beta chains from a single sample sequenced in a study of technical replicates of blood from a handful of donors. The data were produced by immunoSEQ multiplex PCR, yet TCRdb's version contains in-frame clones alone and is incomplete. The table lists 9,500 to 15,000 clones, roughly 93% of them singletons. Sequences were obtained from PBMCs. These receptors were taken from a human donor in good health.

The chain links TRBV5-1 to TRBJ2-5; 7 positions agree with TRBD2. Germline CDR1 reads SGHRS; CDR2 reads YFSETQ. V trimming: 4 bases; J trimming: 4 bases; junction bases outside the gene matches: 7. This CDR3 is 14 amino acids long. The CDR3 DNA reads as TGCGCCAGCAGCGTGGGGAGGGAGGGAGAGACCCAGTACTTC. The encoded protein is CASSVGREGETQYF.

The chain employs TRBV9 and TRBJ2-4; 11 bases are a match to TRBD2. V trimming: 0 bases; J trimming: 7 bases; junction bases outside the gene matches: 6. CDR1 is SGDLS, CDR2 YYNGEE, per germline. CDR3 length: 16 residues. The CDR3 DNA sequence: TGTGCCAGCAGCGTAGGCCTAGCGGGAGGAGAGAACATTCAGTACTTC. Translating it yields CASSVGLAGGENIQYF.

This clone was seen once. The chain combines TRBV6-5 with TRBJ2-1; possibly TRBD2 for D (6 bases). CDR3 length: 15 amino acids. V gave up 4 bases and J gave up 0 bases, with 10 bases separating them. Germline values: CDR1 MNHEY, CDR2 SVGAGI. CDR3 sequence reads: CASSLLASSYNEQFF. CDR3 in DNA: TGTGCCAGCAGTTTGCTAGCGAGCTCCTACAATGAGCAGTTCTTC.

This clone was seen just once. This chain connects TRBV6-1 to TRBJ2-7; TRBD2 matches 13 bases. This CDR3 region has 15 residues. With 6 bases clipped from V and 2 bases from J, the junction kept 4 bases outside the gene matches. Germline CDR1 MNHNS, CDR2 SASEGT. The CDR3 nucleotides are TGTGCCAGCAGCAGCACTAGCGGGAGGGCCTACGAGCAGTACTTC. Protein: CASSSTSGRAYEQYF.

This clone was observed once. The CDR3 reads CASSFGTGMESYEQYF. Written as DNA, the CDR3 is TGTGCCAGCAGCTTCGGGACAGGGATGGAATCCTACGAGCAGTACTTC. This chain connects TRBV7-9 to TRBJ2-7, with 9 bases that match TRBD1. CDR3 length equals 16 residues. V was clipped by 3 bases and J by 1 base; unmatched bases: 7. Germline lookup yields CDR1 SEHNR and CDR2 FQNEAQ (reference sequence).

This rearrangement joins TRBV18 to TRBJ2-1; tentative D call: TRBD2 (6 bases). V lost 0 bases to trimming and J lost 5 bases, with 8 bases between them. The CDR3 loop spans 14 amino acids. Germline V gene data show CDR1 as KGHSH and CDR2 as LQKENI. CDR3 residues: CASSPPEGNNEQFF. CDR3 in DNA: TGTGCCAGCTCACCACCGGAGGGGAACAATGAGCAGTTCTTC.

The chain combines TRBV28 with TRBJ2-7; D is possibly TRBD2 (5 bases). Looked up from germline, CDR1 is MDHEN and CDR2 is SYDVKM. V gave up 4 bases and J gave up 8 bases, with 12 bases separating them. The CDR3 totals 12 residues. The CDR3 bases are TGTGCCAGCAGTTCCGGAGGTCCACAGCAGTACTTC. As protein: CASSSGGPQQYF.

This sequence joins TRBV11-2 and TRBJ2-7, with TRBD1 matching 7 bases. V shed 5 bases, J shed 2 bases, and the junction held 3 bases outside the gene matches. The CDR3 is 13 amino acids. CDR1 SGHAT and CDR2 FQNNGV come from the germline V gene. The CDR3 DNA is TGTGCCAGCAGCAAAACAGGGGCCTACGAGCAGTACTTC. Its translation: CASSKTGAYEQYF. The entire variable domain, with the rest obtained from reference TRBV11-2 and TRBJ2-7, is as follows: EAGVAQSPRYKIIEKRQSVAFWCNPISGHATLYWYQQILGQGPKLLIQFQNNGVVDDSQLPKDRFSAERLKGVDSTLKIQPAKLEDSAVYLCASSKTGAYEQYFGPGTRLTVT.

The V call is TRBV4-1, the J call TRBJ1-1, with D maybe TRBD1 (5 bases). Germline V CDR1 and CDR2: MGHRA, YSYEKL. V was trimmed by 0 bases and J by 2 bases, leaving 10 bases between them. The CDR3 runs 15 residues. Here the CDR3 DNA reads TGCGCCAGCAGCCAAGATAGGGGCGGTAACACTGAAGCTTTCTTT. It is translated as CASSQDRGGNTEAFF.

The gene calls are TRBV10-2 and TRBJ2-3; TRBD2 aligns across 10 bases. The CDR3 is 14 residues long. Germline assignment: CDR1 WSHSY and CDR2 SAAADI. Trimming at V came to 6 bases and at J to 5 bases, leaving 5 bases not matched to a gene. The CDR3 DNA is TGCGCCAGCAGGCCCATAGCGGGAGGAGATACGCAGTATTTT. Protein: CASRPIAGGDTQYF.

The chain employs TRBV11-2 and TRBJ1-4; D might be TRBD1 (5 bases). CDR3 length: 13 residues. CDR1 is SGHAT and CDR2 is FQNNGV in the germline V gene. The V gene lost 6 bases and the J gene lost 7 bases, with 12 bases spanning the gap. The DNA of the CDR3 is TGTGCCAGCAGGCTTGGGGCAGGTGAAAAACTGTTTTTT. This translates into CASRLGAGEKLFF.

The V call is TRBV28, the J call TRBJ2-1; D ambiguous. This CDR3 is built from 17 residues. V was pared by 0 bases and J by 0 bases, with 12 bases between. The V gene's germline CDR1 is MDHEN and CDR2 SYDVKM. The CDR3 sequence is CASSLWNLRSSYNEQFF. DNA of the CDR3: TGTGCCAGCAGTTTATGGAACCTAAGGAGCTCCTACAATGAGCAGTTCTTC.

The CDR3 sequence: CASSQDGGGPEEQYF. The CDR3 coding sequence is TGTGCCAGCAGCCAAGATGGGGGAGGGCCGGAGGAGCAGTACTTC. This sequence joins TRBV4-2 and TRBJ2-7, with TRBD2 matching over 7 bases. Germline V gene lookup returns CDR1 LGHNA and CDR2 YNFKEQ. This CDR3 has 15 residues. J gave up 7 bases and V 0 bases, and 9 bases lay outside the gene matches.

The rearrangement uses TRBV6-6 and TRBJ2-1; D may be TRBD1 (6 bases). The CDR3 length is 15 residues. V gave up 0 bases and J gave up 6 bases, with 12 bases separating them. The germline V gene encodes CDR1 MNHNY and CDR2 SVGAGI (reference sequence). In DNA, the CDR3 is TGTGCCAGCAGTTACTCTTCCTCGACAGGCAATGAGCAGTTCTTC. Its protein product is CASSYSSSTGNEQFF.

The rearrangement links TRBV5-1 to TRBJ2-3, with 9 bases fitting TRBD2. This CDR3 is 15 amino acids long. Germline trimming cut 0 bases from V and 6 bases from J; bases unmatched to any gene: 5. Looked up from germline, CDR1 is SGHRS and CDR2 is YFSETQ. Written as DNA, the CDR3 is TGCGCCAGCAGCTTGGGCCTAGCGGGATCGGATACGCAGTATTTT. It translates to CASSLGLAGSDTQYF.

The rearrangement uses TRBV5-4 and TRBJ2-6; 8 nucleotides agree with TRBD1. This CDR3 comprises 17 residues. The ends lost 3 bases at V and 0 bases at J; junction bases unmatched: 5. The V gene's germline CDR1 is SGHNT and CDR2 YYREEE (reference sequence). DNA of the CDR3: TGTGCCAGCAGCTCGGGACAGGTAGACTCTGGGGCCAACGTCCTGACTTTC. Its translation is CASSSGQVDSGANVLTF.

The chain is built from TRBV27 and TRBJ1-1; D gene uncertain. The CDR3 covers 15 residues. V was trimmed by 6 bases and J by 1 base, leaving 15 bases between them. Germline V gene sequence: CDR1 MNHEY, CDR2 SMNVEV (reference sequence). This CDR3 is CASRRVGIGNTEAFF. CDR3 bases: TGTGCCAGCAGACGGGTTGGCATAGGGAACACTGAAGCTTTCTTT.

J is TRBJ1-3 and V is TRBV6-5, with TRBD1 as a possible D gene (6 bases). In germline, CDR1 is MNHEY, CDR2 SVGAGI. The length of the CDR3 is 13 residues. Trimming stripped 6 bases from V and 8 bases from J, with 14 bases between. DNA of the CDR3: TGTGCCAGCAGCTCCGACAGGTTTCACACCATATATTTT. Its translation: CASSSDRFHTIYF.

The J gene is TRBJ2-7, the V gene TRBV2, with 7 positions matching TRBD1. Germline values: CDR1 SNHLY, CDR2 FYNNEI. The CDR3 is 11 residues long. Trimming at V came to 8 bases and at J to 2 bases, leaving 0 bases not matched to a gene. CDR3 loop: CASQGAYEQYF. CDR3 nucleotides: TGTGCCAGCCAGGGGGCCTACGAGCAGTACTTC.

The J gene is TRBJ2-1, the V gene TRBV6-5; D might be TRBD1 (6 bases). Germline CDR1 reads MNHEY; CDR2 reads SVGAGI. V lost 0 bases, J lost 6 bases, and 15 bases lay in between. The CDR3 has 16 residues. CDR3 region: CASSYSKGRGFNEQFF. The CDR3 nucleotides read TGTGCCAGCAGTTACTCGAAGGGTAGGGGGTTCAATGAGCAGTTCTTC.

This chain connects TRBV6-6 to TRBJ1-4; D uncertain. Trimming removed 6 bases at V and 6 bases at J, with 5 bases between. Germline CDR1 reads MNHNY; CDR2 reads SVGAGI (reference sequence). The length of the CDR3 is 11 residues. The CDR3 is CASSKYEKLFF. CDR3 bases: TGTGCCAGCAGCAAATATGAAAAACTGTTTTTT.

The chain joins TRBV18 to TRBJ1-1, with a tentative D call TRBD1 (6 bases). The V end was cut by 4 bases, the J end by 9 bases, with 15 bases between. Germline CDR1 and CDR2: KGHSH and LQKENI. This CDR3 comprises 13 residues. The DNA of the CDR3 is TGTGCCAGCTCACGGGGACAAGAGGAACAAGCTTTCTTT. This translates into CASSRGQEEQAFF.

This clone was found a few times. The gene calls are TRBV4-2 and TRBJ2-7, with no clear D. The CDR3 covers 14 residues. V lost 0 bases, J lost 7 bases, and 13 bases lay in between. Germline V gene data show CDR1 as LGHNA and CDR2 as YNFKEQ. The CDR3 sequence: CASSQDPIPTEQYF. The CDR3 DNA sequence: TGTGCCAGCAGCCAAGATCCCATACCGACAGAGCAGTACTTC.

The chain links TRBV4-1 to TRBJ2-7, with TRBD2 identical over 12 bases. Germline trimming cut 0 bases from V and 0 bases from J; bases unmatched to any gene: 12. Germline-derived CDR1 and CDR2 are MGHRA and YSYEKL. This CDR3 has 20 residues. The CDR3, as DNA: TGCGCCAGCAGCCAAGAAGGTCTAGCGGGAGGGCCTAAAAGCTCCTACGAGCAGTACTTC. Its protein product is CASSQEGLAGGPKSSYEQYF.

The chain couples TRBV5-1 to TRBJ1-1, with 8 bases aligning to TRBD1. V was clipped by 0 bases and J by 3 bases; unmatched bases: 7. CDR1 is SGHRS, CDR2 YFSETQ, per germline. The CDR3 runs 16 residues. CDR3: CASSLAGTGLYTEAFF. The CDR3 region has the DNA TGCGCCAGCAGCTTGGCCGGGACAGGTCTGTACACTGAAGCTTTCTTT.

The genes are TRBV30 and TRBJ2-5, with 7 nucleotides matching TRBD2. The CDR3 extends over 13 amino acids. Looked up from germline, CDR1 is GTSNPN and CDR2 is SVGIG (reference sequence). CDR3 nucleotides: TGTGCATTGGAGGGCGGGAGCGGACAGACCCAGTACTTC. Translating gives CALEGGSGQTQYF.

The chain's CDR3 is CSGIGTNTGELFF. The CDR3 DNA sequence: TGCAGCGGGATCGGGACGAACACCGGGGAGCTGTTTTTT. This rearrangement joins TRBV29-1 to TRBJ2-2; possible D gene TRBD2, 5 bases. Trimming removed 7 bases at V and 0 bases at J, with 9 bases between. Germline-derived CDR1 and CDR2 are SQVTM and ANQGSEA. The CDR3 is 13 residues long.

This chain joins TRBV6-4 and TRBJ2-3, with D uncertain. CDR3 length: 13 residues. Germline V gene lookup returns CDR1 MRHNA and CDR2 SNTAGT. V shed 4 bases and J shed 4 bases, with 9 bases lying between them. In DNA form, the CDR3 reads TGTGCCAGCAGTGTTCGGTCCCCAGATACGCAGTATTTT. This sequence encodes CASSVRSPDTQYF.

The CDR3 reads CASRGPVSGTDTQYF. The CDR3 DNA is TGTGCCAGCAGGGGCCCGGTTAGCGGAACAGATACGCAGTATTTT. This chain joins TRBV2 and TRBJ2-3; maybe TRBD2 (6 bases). Germline CDR1 reads SNHLY; CDR2 reads FYNNEI. The CDR3 contains 15 residues. The germline V and J ends were trimmed by 6 bases and 3 bases, with 16 bases remaining between them.

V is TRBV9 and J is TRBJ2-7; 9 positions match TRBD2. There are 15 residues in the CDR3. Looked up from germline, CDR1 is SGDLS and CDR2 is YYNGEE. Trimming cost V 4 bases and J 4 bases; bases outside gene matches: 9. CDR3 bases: TGTGCCAGCAGCTCGTCAGCGGGAGGAGGTTACGAGCAGTACTTC. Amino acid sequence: CASSSSAGGGYEQYF.

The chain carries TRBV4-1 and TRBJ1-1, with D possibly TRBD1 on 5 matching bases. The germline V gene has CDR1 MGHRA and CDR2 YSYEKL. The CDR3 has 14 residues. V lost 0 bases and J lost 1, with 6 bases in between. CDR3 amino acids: CASSQDDRNTEAFF. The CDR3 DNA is TGCGCCAGCAGCCAAGATGACAGGAACACTGAAGCTTTCTTT.